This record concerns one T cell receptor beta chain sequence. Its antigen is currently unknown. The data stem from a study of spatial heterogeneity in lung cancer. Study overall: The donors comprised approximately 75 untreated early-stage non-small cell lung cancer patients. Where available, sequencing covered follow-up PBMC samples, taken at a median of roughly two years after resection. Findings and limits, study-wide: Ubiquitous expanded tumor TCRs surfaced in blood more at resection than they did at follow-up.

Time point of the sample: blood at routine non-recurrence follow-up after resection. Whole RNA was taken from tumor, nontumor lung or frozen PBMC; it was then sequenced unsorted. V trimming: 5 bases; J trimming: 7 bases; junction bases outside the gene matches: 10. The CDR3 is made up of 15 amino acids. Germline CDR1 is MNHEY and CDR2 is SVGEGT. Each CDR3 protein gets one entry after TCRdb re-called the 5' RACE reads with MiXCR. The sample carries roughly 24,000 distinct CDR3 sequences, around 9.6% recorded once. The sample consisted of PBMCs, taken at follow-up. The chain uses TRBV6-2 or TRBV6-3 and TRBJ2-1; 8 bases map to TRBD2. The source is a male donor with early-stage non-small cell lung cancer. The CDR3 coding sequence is TGTGCCAGCAGTCTCCCGGGGGGGAGAGAGAATGAGCAGTTCTTC. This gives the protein CASSLPGGRENEQFF.